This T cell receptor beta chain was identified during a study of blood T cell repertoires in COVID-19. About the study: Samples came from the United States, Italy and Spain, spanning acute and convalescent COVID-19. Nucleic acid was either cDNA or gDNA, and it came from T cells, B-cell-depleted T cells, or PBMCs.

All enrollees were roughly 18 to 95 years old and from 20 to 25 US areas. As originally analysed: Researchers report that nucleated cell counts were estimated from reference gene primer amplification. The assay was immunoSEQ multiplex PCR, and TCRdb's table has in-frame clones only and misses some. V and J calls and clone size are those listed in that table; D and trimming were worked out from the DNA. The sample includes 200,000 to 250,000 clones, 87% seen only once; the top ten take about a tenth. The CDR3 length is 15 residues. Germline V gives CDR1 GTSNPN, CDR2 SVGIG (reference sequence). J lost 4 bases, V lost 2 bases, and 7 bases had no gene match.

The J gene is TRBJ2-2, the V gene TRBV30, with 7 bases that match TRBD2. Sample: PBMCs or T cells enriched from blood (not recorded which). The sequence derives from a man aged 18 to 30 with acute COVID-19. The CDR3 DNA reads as TGTGCCTGGAGTTTGGGCGGGAGTACCACCGGGGAGCTGTTTTTT. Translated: CAWSLGGSTTGELFF.